The source of this T cell receptor (beta chain) is a study of metastatic and nonmetastatic thyroid tumors. V dropped 5 bases and J dropped 7; count of bases not matched to a gene: 12. The CDR3 length is 17 residues. The V gene's germline CDR1 is SGHAT and CDR2 FQNNGV. Nobody among the patients had been given any treatment before thyroid surgery. TCRdb reanalyzed the PCR reads with MiXCR. This table has 8,000 to 9,000 clones, roughly 25% appearing once. The sample taken for sequencing was tumor tissue. The source is a female donor with papillary thyroid cancer or a benign thyroid nodule (not recorded which). Some clones in this sample may be carry-over from other donors' samples. The rearrangement joins TRBV11-2 to TRBJ2-2; 11 bases match TRBD1. The CDR3 DNA follows: TGTGCCAGCAGCCCACAGGGCGGACAGGGGGCTGGCGGGGAGCTGTTTTTT. This gives the protein CASSPQGGQGAGGELFF.